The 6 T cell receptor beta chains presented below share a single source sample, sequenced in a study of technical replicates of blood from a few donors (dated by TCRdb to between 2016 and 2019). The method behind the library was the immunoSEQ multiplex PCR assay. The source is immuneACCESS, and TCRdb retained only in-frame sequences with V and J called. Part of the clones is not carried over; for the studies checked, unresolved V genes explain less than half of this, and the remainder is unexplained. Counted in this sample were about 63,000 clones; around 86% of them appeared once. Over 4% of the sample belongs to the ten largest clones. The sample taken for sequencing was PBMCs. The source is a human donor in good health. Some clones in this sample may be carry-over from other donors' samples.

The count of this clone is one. Here the CDR3 DNA reads TGTGCCAGCAGTGCGGGAGGTGGCACAGATACGCAGTATTTT. This codes for CASSAGGGTDTQYF. This chain links TRBV6-4 with TRBJ2-3; TRBD2 agrees at 7 bases. Trimming removed 4 bases from V and 1 base from J; junction bases left unmatched: 2. Germline V gives CDR1 MRHNA, CDR2 SNTAGT. The CDR3 has 14 amino acids.

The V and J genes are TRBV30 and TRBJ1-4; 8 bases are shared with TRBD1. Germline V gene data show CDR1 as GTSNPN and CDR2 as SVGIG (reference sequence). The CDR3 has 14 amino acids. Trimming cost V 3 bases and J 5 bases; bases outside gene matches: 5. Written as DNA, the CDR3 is TGTGCCTGGAGGTTGACAGGGGCAAATGAAAAACTGTTTTTT. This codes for CAWRLTGANEKLFF.

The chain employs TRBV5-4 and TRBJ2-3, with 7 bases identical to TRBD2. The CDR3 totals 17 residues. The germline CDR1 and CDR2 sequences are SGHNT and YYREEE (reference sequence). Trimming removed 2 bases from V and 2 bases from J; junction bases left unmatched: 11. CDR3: CASSLGRGGGLTDTQYF. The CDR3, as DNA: TGTGCCAGCAGCTTAGGGAGGGGCGGGGGACTCACAGATACGCAGTATTTT.

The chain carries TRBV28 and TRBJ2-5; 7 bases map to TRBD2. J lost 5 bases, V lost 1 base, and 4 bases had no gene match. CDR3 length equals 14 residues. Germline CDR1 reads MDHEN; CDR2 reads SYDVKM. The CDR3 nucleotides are TGTGCCAGCAGTTTATCCGGGCGGGGGGAGACCCAGTACTTC. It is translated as CASSLSGRGETQYF.

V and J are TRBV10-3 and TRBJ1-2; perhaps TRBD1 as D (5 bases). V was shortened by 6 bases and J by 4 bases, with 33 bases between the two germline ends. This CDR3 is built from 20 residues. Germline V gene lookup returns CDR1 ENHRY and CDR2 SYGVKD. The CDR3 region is CAISDGKGGFGQKNFYGYTF. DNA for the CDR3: TGTGCCATCAGCGATGGGAAGGGAGGCTTTGGACAAAAGAATTTCTATGGCTACACCTTC.

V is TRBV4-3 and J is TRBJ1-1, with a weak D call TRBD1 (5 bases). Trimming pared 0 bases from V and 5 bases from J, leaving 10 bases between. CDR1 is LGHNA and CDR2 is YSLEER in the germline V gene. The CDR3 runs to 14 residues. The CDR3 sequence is CASSQEQVRTEAFF. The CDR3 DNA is TGCGCCAGCAGCCAAGAACAGGTGAGAACTGAAGCTTTCTTT.